Each of the 32 T cell receptor beta chains below was sequenced from the same sample in a study of liver allograft versus peripheral blood T cells. Turning to the study itself: Recipients' peripheral blood supplied the T cell receptor repertoires against which those in transplanted livers were compared.

TCRdb redid the calling of the reads with MiXCR, one entry per CDR3 protein. The profile covers around 1,800 distinct CDR3 sequences, with around 15% appearing a single time and 14% to 15% taken by the ten largest. The receptors originated from a human patient who had a liver transplant. The T cells may come from the graft donor.

This clonotype is deemed medium-sized (0.01 to 0.1%). CDR3 DNA sequence: TGTGCCAGCATGCGAAGGAACACTGAAGCTTTCTTT. Translation gives CASMRRNTEAFF. The chain carries TRBV6-6 and TRBJ1-1, with unresolved D. The CDR3 runs 12 residues. Looked up from germline, CDR1 is MNHNY and CDR2 is SVGAGI (reference sequence). Trimming removed 7 bases from V and 1 base from J, with 7 bases in between.

This clonotype is deemed medium-sized. The genes are TRBV6-5 and TRBJ1-5, with 9 nucleotides matching TRBD1. After removal of 6 bases from V and 4 bases from J, the junction contained 10 bases not matched to a gene. Germline V gene data show CDR1 as MNHEY and CDR2 as SVGAGI. The CDR3 covers 16 residues. The CDR3 nucleotides are TGTGCCAGCAGCTTCAGGGGGACAGGGCCGAATCAGCCCCAGCATTTT. Encoded protein: CASSFRGTGPNQPQHF.

Remarks on this clonotype: The junction differs from germline at one of its ends, possibly a read error. The V gene is TRBV5-5, the J gene TRBJ2-1, with D possibly matching TRBD2 (5 bases). CDR1 SGHKS and CDR2 YYEKEE come from the germline V gene (reference sequence). The CDR3 length is 12 residues. CDR3 loop: CSSSDRRIEQFF. CDR3 bases: TGTTCCAGCAGCGATCGGAGGATAGAGCAGTTCTTC.

By share, this clonotype ranks as medium-sized (0.01 to 0.1%). V usage is TRBV6-2 or TRBV6-3 and J usage is TRBJ2-7; 13 positions match TRBD2. The CDR3 covers 15 residues. The germline V gene encodes CDR1 MNHEY and CDR2 SVGEGT. V was clipped by 6 bases and J by 0 bases; unmatched bases: 2. The CDR3 region has the DNA TGTGCCAGCAGACTAGCGGGAGGGAGCTCCTACGAGCAGTACGTC. Translating gives CASRLAGGSSYEQYV.

By share of the sample, this clonotype is medium-sized (0.01 to 0.1%). The gene calls are TRBV19 and TRBJ2-6, with a weak D call TRBD2 (5 bases). Trimming pared 5 bases from V and 0 bases from J, leaving 14 bases between. There are 17 residues in the CDR3. Per germline, CDR1 LNHDA and CDR2 SQIVND (reference sequence). In DNA form, the CDR3 reads TGTGCCAGTAGTGCTTGGGGAGCTGTCTCTGGGGCCAACGTCCTGACTTTC. Translation: CASSAWGAVSGANVLTF.

Judged by abundance, this clonotype is medium-sized. The chain links TRBV11-2 to TRBJ1-2; tentatively, D is TRBD1 (5 bases). The CDR3 spans 16 residues. V lost 2 bases and J lost 1, with 14 bases in between. Per the germline V gene, CDR1 is SGHAT and CDR2 is FQNNGV. The chain's CDR3 is CASSLTDSSFNYGYTF. CDR3 nucleotides: TGTGCCAGCAGCTTAACAGACAGTTCCTTTAACTATGGCTACACCTTC.

This clonotype is labeled medium-sized. V is TRBV20-1 and J is TRBJ1-6; perhaps TRBD1 as D (5 bases). The CDR3 totals 15 residues. V lost 4 bases and J 0 bases, leaving 10 bases between the germline ends. Germline CDR1 reads DFQATT; CDR2 reads SNEGSKA (reference sequence). The CDR3 DNA follows: TGCAGTGCTAAGTGGGGGAGCTCCTATAATTCACCCCTCCACTTT. It translates to CSAKWGSSYNSPLHF.

CDR3 nucleotides: TGTGCCAGCAGTTTGGGACTAGCGGGGGGACACCAAGAGACCCAGTACTTC. Protein: CASSLGLAGGHQETQYF. The V and J genes are TRBV12-3 or TRBV12-4 and TRBJ2-5; TRBD2 matches at 15 bases. This CDR3 is 17 amino acids long. The V segment lost 3 bases and the J segment 0 bases; nucleotides outside the gene matches: 2.

This clonotype is deemed medium-sized. The J gene is TRBJ1-5, the V gene TRBV12-3 or TRBV12-4, with 9 nucleotides matching TRBD1. This CDR3 region has 19 residues. Losses at the gene ends were 2 bases for V and 6 bases for J; bases not matched to a gene: 17. Here the CDR3 DNA reads TGTGCCAGCAGTTTAAGGCGAGTAAAGGGACAGGGACCCCCTCAGCCCCAGCATTTT. Residues: CASSLRRVKGQGPPQPQHF.

This clonotype is a singleton in its sample. A far larger clone is only one base removed, so a read error is likely. This CDR3 fails to terminate in the conserved phenylalanine or tryptophan, so it likely reflects a read error. The V call is TRBV11-3, the J call TRBJ1-4; unclear D gene. The end of the DNA fits TRBJ2-3 better, so the J call may be wrong. CDR1 is SGHNT and CDR2 is YENEEA in the germline V gene. The CDR3 loop spans 14 amino acids. The CDR3 DNA follows: TGTGCCAGTAGTTATTTCGCCTCTTCCGGGACGCAGTATTAC. This encodes CASSYFASSGTQYY.

This clonotype is medium-sized in the sample. V gene TRBV12-3 or TRBV12-4 combines with J gene TRBJ2-7; D gene unclear. This CDR3 contains 12 residues. Trimming pared 6 bases from V and 3 bases from J, leaving 9 bases between. CDR3 DNA: TGTGCCAGCAGGGCTAGAAACTACGAGCAGTACTTC. This sequence encodes CASRARNYEQYF.

This clonotype was seen more than once but under ten times. V and J are TRBV10-2 and TRBJ1-2, with a tentative D call TRBD1 (6 bases). Germline CDR1 WSHSY, CDR2 SAAADI. With 6 bases removed from V and 7 bases from J, the gap between germline ends came to 15 bases. This CDR3 has 13 residues. CDR3: CASSDGGGGGYTF. In nucleotides, the CDR3 is TGCGCCAGCAGCGACGGAGGGGGGGGTGGCTACACCTTC.

Relative to its sample, this clonotype is medium-sized. The J gene is TRBJ1-1, the V gene TRBV10-3; unclear D gene. The CDR3 consists of 13 residues. Germline CDR1 is ENHRY and CDR2 is SYGVKD. V lost 5 bases and J 4 bases, leaving 11 bases between the germline ends. CDR3 bases: TGTGCCATCAGTCAGAGGGCGGGCACTGAAGCTTTCTTT. Translation: CAISQRAGTEAFF.

This clonotype is medium-sized in the sample. The J gene is TRBJ2-7, the V gene TRBV5-4; D not resolved. The CDR3 is made up of 15 amino acids. Germline CDR1 and CDR2: SGHNT and YYREEE (reference sequence). Trimming removed 0 bases from V and 0 bases from J, with 10 bases in between. The chain's CDR3 is CASSLGVLSSYEQYF. The DNA of the CDR3 is TGTGCCAGCAGCTTGGGGGTGCTTTCCTCCTACGAGCAGTACTTC.

This clonotype is labeled medium-sized. This rearrangement joins TRBV12-3 or TRBV12-4 to TRBJ1-2; D is unresolved. CDR3 length: 13 residues. Between the trimmed V and J ends, which lost 6 bases and 9 bases, there was a span of 17 bases. In DNA, the CDR3 is TGTGCCAGCAGCTGGGGTAGGTCAACGCGCTACACCTTC. Amino acids: CASSWGRSTRYTF.

This clonotype is judged medium-sized. This chain uses TRBV6-2 or TRBV6-3 with TRBJ2-1; D is possibly TRBD2 (5 bases). CDR1 MNHEY and CDR2 SVGEGT come from the germline V gene. The germline V and J ends were trimmed by 5 bases and 4 bases, with 15 bases remaining between them. The CDR3 extends over 15 amino acids. The CDR3: CASSTSRRRYNEQFF. The CDR3 region has the DNA TGTGCCAGCAGTACTAGTAGGAGGCGGTACAATGAGCAGTTCTTC.

The table lists this clonotype with a few counts. The gene calls are TRBV6-2 or TRBV6-3 and TRBJ1-1; no clear D. The germline V and J ends were trimmed by 2 bases and 3 bases, with 10 bases remaining between them. This CDR3 has 14 residues. CDR1 and CDR2 from the germline V gene are MNHEY and SVGEGT. The CDR3 DNA sequence: TGTGCCAGCAGTTACACCCAAAAGGACACTGAAGCTTTCTTT. It translates to CASSYTQKDTEAFF.

By its share, this clonotype is medium-sized. The chain couples TRBV10-3 to TRBJ1-2; D remains ambiguous. CDR3 length equals 12 residues. V was trimmed by 6 bases and J by 4 bases, leaving 9 bases between them. Germline CDR1 and CDR2: ENHRY and SYGVKD. The CDR3 loop is CAIRGDIYGYTF. For the CDR3, the DNA is TGTGCCATCAGGGGCGACATCTATGGCTACACCTTC.

As to this clonotype: This sequence is one base from a far larger clone and is likely a read error. The chain recombines TRBV6-6 with TRBJ2-7; the match to TRBD2 covers 10 bases. The CDR3 has 15 amino acids. V lost 5 bases to trimming and J lost 6 bases; unmatched junction nucleotides: 10. Germline V lookup: CDR1 MNHNY, CDR2 SVGAGI (reference sequence). The CDR3 DNA reads TGTGCCAGCAGTGAAATGAGCGGGAGGGTCGGCGAGCAGTACTTC. Its protein product is CASSEMSGRVGEQYF.

In its sample, this clonotype ranks as medium-sized. This rearrangement joins TRBV11-3 to TRBJ1-1; D unclear. Germline V gene data show CDR1 as SGHNT and CDR2 as YENEEA. The CDR3 is 14 amino acids. V shed 1 base and J shed 4 bases, with 10 bases lying between them. CDR3 protein: CASSLGVSGTEAFF. The DNA of the CDR3 is TGTGCCAGCAGCTTAGGGGTCAGTGGCACTGAAGCTTTCTTT.

This clonotype is labeled medium-sized. This chain links TRBV24-1 with TRBJ2-1; 8 bases match TRBD2. This CDR3 region has 16 residues. Germline V CDR1 and CDR2: KGHDR, SFDVKD. The V segment lost 4 bases and the J segment 8 bases; nucleotides outside the gene matches: 12. CDR3 DNA sequence: TGTGCCACCAGTGACCCGACTAGCGATGAAAATCATGAGCAGTTCTTC. This encodes CATSDPTSDENHEQFF.

Worth noting for this clonotype: This sequence is one base from a far larger clone and is likely a read error. J is TRBJ1-2 and V is TRBV6-6; 7 bases are a match to TRBD1. V dropped 5 bases and J dropped 7; count of bases not matched to a gene: 16. The CDR3 is 16 amino acids. CDR1 MNHNY and CDR2 SVGAGI come from the germline V gene (reference sequence). In DNA, the CDR3 is TGTGCCAGCAGTGCCGGCATTCAGGGGGTGTTGGGTGGCTACACCTTC. Its protein is CASSAGIQGVLGGYTF.

This clonotype is termed large. This chain links TRBV29-1 with TRBJ1-2; tentatively, D is TRBD1 (6 bases). This CDR3 has 13 amino acids. In germline, CDR1 is SQVTM, CDR2 ANQGSEA. Trimming removed 6 bases at V and 6 bases at J, with 17 bases between. This CDR3 is CSVNRDSRDGYTF. Here the CDR3 DNA reads TGCAGCGTAAACAGGGATAGTCGGGATGGCTACACCTTC.

This clonotype rates as medium-sized (0.01 to 0.1%). This chain joins TRBV20-1 and TRBJ1-6, with a tentative D call TRBD1 (6 bases). Germline V lookup: CDR1 DFQATT, CDR2 SNEGSKA (reference sequence). Trimming shortened V by 2 bases and J by 9 bases, and 14 bases separated the two germline ends. The CDR3 is 14 amino acids. In nucleotides, the CDR3 is TGCAGTGCTAGATCGGGGGGGCAGGGTTCACCCCTCCACTTT. Translation gives CSARSGGQGSPLHF.

A word on this clonotype: A read error likely explains this, since a far larger clone differs by one base. V and J are TRBV10-3 and TRBJ1-2; no clear D. Germline V gives CDR1 ENHRY, CDR2 SYGVKD. The CDR3 covers 11 residues. The CDR3 bases are TGTGCCAGCAGTTACTCGGTCGGCTACACCTTC. This gives the protein CASSYSVGYTF.

About this clonotype itself: This clone may be a read error of a much larger clone one base away. V and J are TRBV20-1 and TRBJ2-7, with 7 positions matching TRBD2. Germline lookup yields CDR1 DFQATT and CDR2 SNEGSKA (reference sequence). The CDR3 has 14 amino acids. J gave up 3 bases and V 2 bases, and 7 bases lay outside the gene matches. CDR3 sequence reads: CSARHGGFGYEQYF. The CDR3 DNA is TGCAGTGCTAGACACGGGGGGTTCGGCTACGAGCAGTACTTC.

By share, this clonotype ranks as medium-sized. This chain connects TRBV29-1 to TRBJ1-1; tentative D call: TRBD1 (5 bases). The CDR3 consists of 18 residues. V gave up 7 bases and J gave up 0 bases, with 27 bases separating them. Germline V gene data show CDR1 as SQVTM and CDR2 as ANQGSEA. This CDR3 is CSANGARANLGVNTEAFF. The CDR3 nucleotides are TGCAGCGCCAACGGGGCAAGGGCAAATCTTGGTGTGAACACTGAAGCTTTCTTT.

This clonotype was seen a handful of times. J is TRBJ2-6 and V is TRBV6-2 or TRBV6-3; D uncertain. The V gene's germline CDR1 is MNHEY and CDR2 SVGEGT. Trimming stripped 4 bases from V and 1 base from J, with 5 bases between. The CDR3 is 14 amino acids. The CDR3 spells CASSLDSGANVLTF. The CDR3 DNA sequence: TGTGCCAGCAGTTTAGATTCTGGGGCCAACGTCCTGACTTTC.

This clonotype is termed large. The rearrangement uses TRBV15 and TRBJ2-1, with TRBD2 as a possible D gene (5 bases). Between the trimmed V and J ends, which lost 1 base and 7 bases, there was a span of 8 bases. This CDR3 contains 13 residues. Germline V CDR1 and CDR2: LNHNV, YYDKDF (reference sequence). The CDR3 DNA reads TGTGCCACCAGCAGAGTGCGGGCGAATGAGCAGTTCTTC. Translation: CATSRVRANEQFF.

This chain joins TRBV12-3 or TRBV12-4 and TRBJ2-1, with 16 bases fitting TRBD2. The V segment lost 4 bases and the J segment 4 bases; nucleotides outside the gene matches: 7. The CDR3 loop spans 18 amino acids. This CDR3 reads CASSSPGLAGGLYNEQFF. In nucleotides, the CDR3 is TGTGCCAGCAGTTCACCGGGACTAGCGGGGGGGCTATACAATGAGCAGTTCTTC.

This clonotype is categorized as medium-sized. The V and J genes are TRBV6-5 and TRBJ1-3; maybe TRBD1 (5 bases). Trimming shortened V by 5 bases and J by 0 bases, and 17 bases separated the two germline ends. The CDR3 spans 17 residues. Germline V gene sequence: CDR1 MNHEY, CDR2 SVGAGI. CDR3 sequence reads: CASSRLPRDVSGNTIYF. The CDR3 bases are TGTGCCAGCAGTCGGTTACCTCGGGACGTCTCTGGAAACACCATATATTTT.

Within the sample, this clonotype is medium-sized. The chain links TRBV15 to TRBJ2-1; 9 bases are a match to TRBD2. The CDR3 sequence is 16 residues long. Trimming cost V 0 bases and J 7 bases; bases outside gene matches: 7. Germline lookup yields CDR1 LNHNV and CDR2 YYDKDF (reference sequence). The chain's CDR3 is CATSRDSGGWGNEQFF. The CDR3 nucleotides read TGTGCCACCAGCAGAGATAGCGGGGGCTGGGGGAATGAGCAGTTCTTC.